The source of this T cell receptor beta chain is a study of CD8 T cells in Susac syndrome. Trimming removed 6 bases at V and 2 bases at J, with 8 bases between. Per the germline V gene, CDR1 is MNHEY and CDR2 is SMNVEV (reference sequence). The CDR3 length is 14 residues. Random hexamers were used to reverse transcribe the RNA input (roughly 0.5 to 1 ug). TCR beta CDR3 was amplified by immunoSEQ covering 54 Vbeta and 13 Jbeta. TCRdb analysed the immunoSEQ multiplex PCR reads with MiXCR anew, one entry per CDR3 protein. The table shows 150,000 to 250,000 distinct CDR3 sequences, with 90% to 95% occurring only once.

The genes are TRBV27 and TRBJ2-6; TRBD1 might be the D (5 bases). The receptor's source is a human donor with multiple sclerosis. The sample was CD4+ T cells from PBMCs. CDR3 bases: TGTGCCAGCAGCAGGGATACTGGGGCCAACGTCCTGACTTTC. Its translation: CASSRDTGANVLTF.